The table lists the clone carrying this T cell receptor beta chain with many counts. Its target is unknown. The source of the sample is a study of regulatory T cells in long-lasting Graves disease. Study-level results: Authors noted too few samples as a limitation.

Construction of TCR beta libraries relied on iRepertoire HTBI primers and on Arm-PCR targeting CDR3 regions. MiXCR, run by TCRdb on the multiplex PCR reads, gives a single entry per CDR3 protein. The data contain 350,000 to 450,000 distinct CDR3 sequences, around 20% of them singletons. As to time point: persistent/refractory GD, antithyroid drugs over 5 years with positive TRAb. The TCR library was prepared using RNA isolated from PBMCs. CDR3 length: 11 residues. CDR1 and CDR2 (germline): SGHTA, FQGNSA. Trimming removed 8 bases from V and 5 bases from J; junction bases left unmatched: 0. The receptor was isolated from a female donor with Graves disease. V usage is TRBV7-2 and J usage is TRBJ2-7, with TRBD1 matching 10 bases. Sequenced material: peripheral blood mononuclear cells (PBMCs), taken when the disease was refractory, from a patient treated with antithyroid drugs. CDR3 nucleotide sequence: TGTGCCAGCGGGACAGGGGACGAGCAGTACTTC. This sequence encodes CASGTGDEQYF.